The source of this T cell receptor beta chain is a study of blood T cell repertoires in COVID-19. In the study overall: COVID-19 samples collected from the United States, Italy and Spain covered acute and convalescent phases.

Assay used: immunoSEQ multiplex PCR; TCRdb lists only in-frame clones, some missing. Counted here are roughly 100,000 clones, around 88% occurring once; the ten biggest clones make up less than 4%. CDR3 length: 17 residues. CDR1 is SGHRS, CDR2 YFSETQ, per germline. J was trimmed by 2 bases and V by 4 bases; bases with no gene match: 6. The clonotype comes from a human donor in a cohort sampled during active COVID-19. The sequenced sample consisted of peripheral blood. This chain links TRBV5-1 with TRBJ1-6; 10 bases agree with TRBD1. CDR3 DNA sequence: TGCGCCAGCAGCGCAGGGACAGGGGAAGCCTATAATTCACCCCTCCACTTT. It specifies CASSAGTGEAYNSPLHF.